Below are 17 T cell receptor beta chains sequenced from a single sample in a study of technical replicates of blood from a few donors. Profiled with immunoSEQ multiplex PCR; TCRdb holds only in-frame clones, not every one. The sample holds some 11,000 clones, roughly 94% seen once. The sample taken for sequencing was PBMCs. The source of these receptors is a human donor in good health.

This clone came up once. The V gene is TRBV6-1, the J gene TRBJ2-7, with D perhaps TRBD1 (5 bases). This CDR3 spans 14 amino acids. Germline CDR1 is MNHNS and CDR2 is SASEGT. Trimming left V 2 bases short and J 7 bases short, with 15 bases between. Here the CDR3 reads CASSERRESEEQYF. In DNA form, the CDR3 reads TGTGCCAGCAGTGAACGCAGGGAATCGGAAGAGCAGTACTTC.

The chain recombines TRBV5-8 with TRBJ2-3; possible D gene TRBD1, 5 bases. Trimming shortened V by 2 bases and J by 2 bases, and 12 bases separated the two germline ends. This CDR3 has 15 amino acids. Germline values: CDR1 SGHTS, CDR2 YDEGEE. CDR3 DNA sequence: TGTGCCAGCAGCTTCAGGGCTTACTACACAGATACGCAGTATTTT. This sequence encodes CASSFRAYYTDTQYF.

The sample holds one count of this clone. The chain links TRBV5-1 to TRBJ2-4, with D perhaps matching TRBD1 (6 bases). Germline V CDR1 and CDR2: SGHRS, YFSETQ. V lost 5 bases and J lost 6, with 18 bases in between. This CDR3 is 15 amino acids long. The CDR3 sequence is CASSTGQLARNIQYF. CDR3 DNA sequence: TGCGCCAGCAGTACAGGGCAGTTAGCTAGAAACATTCAGTACTTC.

The chain carries TRBV10-1 and TRBJ1-4; 7 bases match TRBD1. The germline V gene has CDR1 WNHNN and CDR2 SYGVQD (reference sequence). V shed 7 bases and J 1 base; nucleotides not matched to a gene: 9. The CDR3 runs 16 residues. CDR3 sequence (DNA): TGCGCCAGCACCCTAGAAGGGGACAGAACTAATGAAAAACTGTTTTTT. Translating it yields CASTLEGDRTNEKLFF.

The chain joins TRBV9 to TRBJ2-1, with 9 bases aligning to TRBD2. In germline, CDR1 is SGDLS, CDR2 YYNGEE. V lost 0 bases and J lost 3; bases outside the gene matches: 1. The CDR3 contains 15 residues. The CDR3 spells CASSVASGNYNEQFF. The CDR3 DNA reads TGTGCCAGCAGCGTAGCTAGCGGGAACTACAATGAGCAGTTCTTC.

The V call is TRBV27, the J call TRBJ2-1; D is uncertain. The CDR3 contains 13 residues. Trimming stripped 5 bases from V and 7 bases from J, with 12 bases between. Per the germline V gene, CDR1 is MNHEY and CDR2 is SMNVEV (reference sequence). For the CDR3, the DNA is TGTGCCAGCAGTCCCCACCTAGGTAATGAGCAGTTCTTC. This translates into CASSPHLGNEQFF.

The V gene is TRBV2, the J gene TRBJ1-1; D might be TRBD1 (6 bases). V gave up 9 bases and J gave up 2 bases, with 13 bases separating them. This CDR3 comprises 13 residues. CDR1 is SNHLY, CDR2 FYNNEI, per germline. The CDR3 DNA sequence: TGTGCCAGTAGACAGGAAATAAACACTGAAGCTTTCTTT. It specifies CASRQEINTEAFF.

About this clone: A read error may produce the germline difference seen at one junction end. The chain joins TRBV2 to TRBJ1-4; D perhaps matches TRBD1 (5 bases). Germline CDR1 and CDR2: SNHLY and FYNNEI. CDR3 length equals 14 residues. The CDR3: CASSEDSHAEKLFF. In DNA, the CDR3 is TGTGCCAGCAGCGAAGACAGTCATGCTGAAAAACTGTTTTTT. Together with reference TRBV2 and TRBJ1-4, the CDR3 gives the full variable domain: EPEVTQTPSHQVTQMGQEVILRCVPISNHLYFYWYRQILGQKVEFLVSFYNNEISEKSEIFDDQFSVERPDGSNFTLKIRSTKLEDSAMYFCASSEDSHAEKLFFGSGTQLSVL.

The chain is built from TRBV7-9 and TRBJ2-1; no clear D. Trimming left V 5 bases short and J 4 bases short, with 9 bases between. The V gene's germline CDR1 is SEHNR and CDR2 FQNEAQ (reference sequence). The CDR3 is made up of 13 amino acids. The chain's CDR3 is CASSPSLYNEQFF. DNA for the CDR3: TGTGCCAGCAGCCCATCCCTATACAATGAGCAGTTCTTC.

J is TRBJ2-1 and V is TRBV29-1; 7 bases fit TRBD2. Germline V lookup: CDR1 SQVTM, CDR2 ANQGSEA. The junction had 17 bases not matched to a gene; V was cut back by 5 bases and J by 4 bases. The CDR3 sequence is 17 residues long. The CDR3 is CSVPRGDWVAGYNEQFF. CDR3 nucleotides: TGCAGCGTTCCACGTGGGGATTGGGTAGCGGGTTACAATGAGCAGTTCTTC.

J is TRBJ2-3 and V is TRBV18; 9 bases are shared with TRBD2. The J segment lost 6 bases and the V segment lost 6 bases, leaving 10 bases of the junction unmatched. Per the germline V gene, CDR1 is KGHSH and CDR2 is LQKENI. The CDR3 has 15 residues. CDR3 nucleotide sequence: TGTGCCAGCTCCCCGGGACTAGCAGCCTCGGATACGCAGTATTTT. Translation gives CASSPGLAASDTQYF.

This chain joins TRBV14 and TRBJ2-3; the match to TRBD2 covers 15 bases. Germline V gives CDR1 SGHDN, CDR2 FVKESK. V shed 4 bases, J shed 4 bases, and the junction held 15 bases outside the gene matches. The CDR3 extends over 20 amino acids. The CDR3 DNA sequence: TGTGCCAGCAGCCTCGGGACTAGCGGGAGGAGTTTTTTTGCCGCAGATACGCAGTATTTT. Translating gives CASSLGTSGRSFFAADTQYF.

The J gene is TRBJ2-1, the V gene TRBV7-8; the match to TRBD2 covers 10 bases. This CDR3 is built from 15 residues. Germline CDR1 and CDR2: SGHVS and FQNEAQ. Trimming cost V 3 bases and J 3 bases; bases outside gene matches: 2. The CDR3 loop is CASSLGTSDYNEQFF. The CDR3 DNA is TGTGCCAGCAGCTTGGGGACTAGCGACTACAATGAGCAGTTCTTC.

The gene calls are TRBV7-3 and TRBJ2-7; 7 bases fit TRBD2. Germline-derived CDR1 and CDR2 are SGHTA and FQGTGA. The CDR3 is made up of 15 amino acids. The ends lost 1 base at V and 2 bases at J; junction bases unmatched: 5. The CDR3 sequence is CASSLNGGLAYEQYF. The DNA for the CDR3 is TGTGCCAGCAGCTTAAACGGCGGACTAGCCTACGAGCAGTACTTC.

V gene TRBV6-1 combines with J gene TRBJ1-5, with 7 nucleotides matching TRBD1. The CDR3 is made up of 12 amino acids. Germline CDR1 and CDR2: MNHNS and SASEGT. Unmatched junction bases numbered 7, after V lost 11 bases and J lost 6 bases. CDR3 sequence (DNA): TGTGCCGTTACAGGGGTGACTCAGCCCCAGCATTTT. Translation: CAVTGVTQPQHF.

V gene TRBV28 combines with J gene TRBJ2-5, with TRBD1 matching 8 bases. Germline assignment: CDR1 MDHEN and CDR2 SYDVKM. The CDR3 totals 14 residues. V lost 9 bases, J lost 7 bases, and 13 bases stayed unmatched. CDR3 amino acids: CASDPGQERGTQYF. The DNA of the CDR3 is TGTGCCAGTGATCCGGGACAGGAGAGGGGGACCCAGTACTTC. Supplemented by reference TRBV28 and TRBJ2-5, the full variable domain reads DVKVTQSSRYLVKRTGEKVFLECVQDMDHENMFWYRQDPGLGLRLIYFSYDVKMKEKGDIPEGYSVSREKKERFSLILESASTNQTSMYLCASDPGQERGTQYFGPGTRLLVL.

The CDR3 loop is CASSEVIASGNTIYF. As DNA, the CDR3 is TGTGCCAGCAGTGAAGTTATAGCCTCTGGAAACACCATATATTTT. V and J are TRBV6-1 and TRBJ1-3; D call uncertain. Germline CDR1 is MNHNS and CDR2 is SASEGT. The CDR3 is 15 residues long. V dropped 1 base and J dropped 0 bases, with 7 bases sitting between them.